These T cell receptor beta chains were read from a single sample in a study of response to subunit inactivated influenza vaccine. Via MiXCR, TCRdb re-called the RT-PCR reads, giving one row per CDR3 protein. The sample includes over 750,000 distinct CDR3 sequences, 21% of them seen just once. The material was PBMCs from blood, obtained roughly 5 days after vaccination. The origin of the receptors is a man aged 50 to 60 who received an inactivated influenza vaccine. Each CDR3 is given with its conserved first and last residue. The D gene is left open where the match is weak. Not every row has a clone size; where given, it reads once, few, many or a size class.

>TRBJ2-1|TRBV10-3|NA|few
CAISESAGFSYNEQFF
TGTGCCATCAGTGAGTCGGCGGGATTCTCCTACAATGAGCAGTTCTTC
>TRBJ2-1|TRBV5-5|NA|many
CASSLDIHSYNEQFF
TGTGCCAGCAGCTTGGACATTCACTCCTACAATGAGCAGTTCTTC
>TRBJ2-2|TRBV4-1|NA|NA
CASSQFVVGGTGELFF
TGCGCCAGCAGCCAATTTGTTGTGGGAGGCACCGGGGAGCTGTTTTTT
>TRBJ1-6|TRBV28|NA|few
CASTGGVSSYNSPLHF
TGTGCCAGCACCGGGGGGGTGAGCTCCTATAATTCACCCCTCCACTTT
>TRBJ2-7|TRBV27|TRBD1|few
CASRRTGGSSYEQYF
TGTGCCAGCAGGCGAACAGGGGGTAGCTCCTACGAGCAGTACTTC
>TRBJ2-5|TRBV6-5|TRBD2|NA
CASSSPFRASGGQETQYF
TGTGCCAGCAGTTCCCCCTTCCGGGCTAGCGGGGGGCAAGAGACCCAGTACTTC
>TRBJ2-3|TRBV20-1|NA|few
CSALRVGPNTDTQYF
TGCAGTGCCCTACGTGTAGGGCCTAACACAGATACGCAGTATTTT
>TRBJ2-5|TRBV20-1|NA|NA
CSAPRLQETQYF
TGCAGTGCTCCCCGGCTACAAGAGACCCAGTACTTC
>TRBJ2-1|TRBV5-1|NA|many
CASSLIAYNEQFF
TGCGCCAGCAGCTTGATTGCCTACAATGAGCAGTTCTTC
>TRBJ1-1|TRBV6-5|TRBD1|few
CASSYRTGTQNTEAFF
TGTGCCAGCAGTTACCGGACAGGAACCCAGAACACTGAAGCTTTCTTT
>TRBJ2-5|TRBV5-1|NA|NA
CASRGTEKTQYF
TGCGCCAGCAGAGGCACAGAGAAGACCCAGTACTTC
>TRBJ2-7|TRBV20-1|NA|few
CSASKSSYEQYF
TGCAGTGCTAGCAAGTCCAGCTACGAGCAGTACTTC
>TRBJ2-1|TRBV15|NA|NA
CATSTLAVGEQFF
TGTGCCACCAGCACCCTAGCTGTTGGTGAGCAGTTCTTC
>TRBJ2-5|TRBV18|NA|NA
CASSPSIAQETQYF
TGTGCCAGCTCACCTAGTATTGCACAAGAGACCCAGTACTTC
>TRBJ2-7|TRBV20-1|NA|NA
CSARSGLAVYEQYF
TGCAGTGCTAGGTCGGGCTTAGCTGTTTACGAGCAGTACTTC
>TRBJ2-5|TRBV7-2|NA|few
CASSMTAYQETQYF
TGTGCCAGCAGCATGACAGCGTACCAAGAGACCCAGTACTTC